A single sample gave rise to the 3 T cell receptor beta chains below, sequenced in a study of beta chain features in type 1 diabetes. TCRB transcripts that were expressed got sequenced, as all of the isolated RNA had been reverse transcribed. Sequencing was performed with immunoSEQ multiplex PCR; in TCRdb, only in-frame clones are kept and a portion is missing. The sample includes 600,000 to 650,000 clones, about a sixth of them seen just once. Input material: naive CD4+ T cells from blood. These receptors originate from a man younger than 30 in good health.

This chain links TRBV4-1 with TRBJ1-1; D is uncertain. Trimming cost V 6 bases and J 2 bases, with 25 bases left between them. Germline V CDR1 and CDR2: MGHRA, YSYEKL. The CDR3 loop spans 18 amino acids. The CDR3 loop reads CASSNILGGLWGNTEAFF. In nucleotides, the CDR3 is TGCGCCAGCAGTAATATCCTTGGTGGGCTTTGGGGAAACACTGAAGCTTTCTTT.

This clone turned up a few times. The same CDR3 also results from other DNA sequences found in this sample. This chain connects TRBV9 to TRBJ1-1; D remains ambiguous. V was clipped by 2 bases and J by 0 bases, with 5 bases between them. The length of the CDR3 is 13 residues. Germline CDR1 reads SGDLS; CDR2 reads YYNGEE. This chain's CDR3 is CASSVDLNTEAFF. CDR3 bases: TGTGCCAGCAGCGTTGACTTGAACACTGAAGCTTTCTTT. Full variable domain (missing parts from reference TRBV9 and TRBJ1-1): DSGVTQTPKHLITATGQRVTLRCSPRSGDLSVYWYQQSLDQGLQFLIQYYNGEERAKGNILERFSAQQFPDLHSELNLSSLELGDSALYFCASSVDLNTEAFFGQGTRLTVV.

This clone appeared a few times. This chain links TRBV11-2 with TRBJ2-3; perhaps TRBD2 as D (7 bases). The V end lost 5 bases, the J end lost 4 bases, and 22 bases lay between the germline ends. This CDR3 has 17 residues. CDR1 is SGHAT and CDR2 is FQNNGV in the germline V gene. The CDR3, as DNA: TGTGCCAGCAGCACCTATAGGGGGGGACGGGCGCCAGATACGCAGTATTTT. Amino acid sequence: CASSTYRGGRAPDTQYF.